This entry lists 15 T cell receptor beta chains sequenced from one sample in a study of shared clonotypes between healthy human individuals. Measured with immunoSEQ multiplex PCR; TCRdb has only the in-frame clones, and not every one. The table lists roughly 2.5 million clones, around nine tenths of them singletons, with about 0.13% in the top ten. The material sequenced was naive CD4+ T cells sorted from blood. Subset of the sample: CD45RA+ positively selected. These receptors all stem from a man aged 18 to 30 in good health.

The gene calls are TRBV25-1 and TRBJ2-7; 8 nucleotides align to TRBD2. The CDR3 is 15 amino acids. Looked up from germline, CDR1 is MGHDK and CDR2 is SYGVNS. V was pared by 0 bases and J by 6 bases, with 7 bases of the junction left unmatched. CDR3 sequence (DNA): TGTGCCAGCAGTGAATACGGGACTAGTAACGGCGAGCAGTACTTC. Protein sequence: CASSEYGTSNGEQYF.

Of note for this clone: This sample includes further DNA sequences coding for the same CDR3. This chain links TRBV2 with TRBJ1-5; 9 positions match TRBD1. The length of the CDR3 is 14 residues. Per germline, CDR1 SNHLY and CDR2 FYNNEI. Trimming removed 5 bases from V and 6 bases from J; junction bases left unmatched: 5. DNA for the CDR3: TGTGCCAGCAGTCGGGACAGGGAGGGTCAGCCCCAGCATTTT. Its translation is CASSRDREGQPQHF.

The chain has TRBV7-2 and TRBJ1-6, with D tentatively TRBD1 (6 bases). V was cut by 4 bases and J by 0 bases, with 10 bases left in between. The CDR3 covers 16 residues. Germline CDR1 reads SGHTA; CDR2 reads FQGNSA. The CDR3 coding sequence is TGTGCCAGCAGCTCGCTGGACAGCTCCTATAATTCACCCCTCCACTTT. Translation gives CASSSLDSSYNSPLHF.

Turning to this clone: This sample includes further DNA sequences coding for the same CDR3. This chain joins TRBV6-5 and TRBJ2-1, with TRBD2 matching 13 bases. This CDR3 is 14 amino acids long. The germline V gene has CDR1 MNHEY and CDR2 SVGAGI. V gave up 5 bases and J gave up 7 bases; unmatched junction bases: 2. In DNA form, the CDR3 reads TGTGCCAGCAGTAGGACTAGCGGGAGTAATGAGCAGTTCTTC. It specifies CASSRTSGSNEQFF.

This chain's CDR3 is CASSFQGASTDTQYF. CDR3 sequence (DNA): TGTGCCAGCAGCTTTCAGGGGGCGAGCACAGATACGCAGTATTTT. The V and J genes are TRBV7-2 and TRBJ2-3, with 8 positions matching TRBD1. V lost 3 bases to trimming and J lost 0 bases; unmatched junction nucleotides: 2. Germline CDR1 reads SGHTA; CDR2 reads FQGNSA. CDR3 size: 15 residues.

The chain couples TRBV19 to TRBJ1-2; weak D call: TRBD1 (6 bases). Deletions cut 5 bases from V and 3 bases from J, with 13 bases between. The CDR3 sequence is 14 residues long. CDR1 and CDR2 from the germline V gene are LNHDA and SQIVND (reference sequence). The CDR3 region has the DNA TGTGCCAGTAGTCCCACCGGGACATACTATGGCTACACCTTC. Translation gives CASSPTGTYYGYTF.

The genes are TRBV7-2 and TRBJ2-2; no definite D call. Germline CDR1 is SGHTA and CDR2 is FQGNSA. V was shortened by 1 base and J by 4 bases, with 7 bases between the two germline ends. The CDR3 is made up of 14 amino acids. This CDR3 is CASSLVVFTGELFF. The CDR3 DNA sequence: TGTGCCAGCAGCTTAGTGGTCTTCACCGGGGAGCTGTTTTTT.

The chain uses TRBV5-4 and TRBJ1-6; 7 bases agree with TRBD1. Trimming removed 4 bases from V and 4 bases from J; junction bases left unmatched: 2. Germline V gene sequence: CDR1 SGHNT, CDR2 YYREEE (reference sequence). This CDR3 comprises 14 residues. The CDR3 loop reads CASSRGQYNSPLHF. The CDR3 DNA is TGTGCCAGCAGCAGGGGACAGTATAATTCACCCCTCCACTTT.

The table lists this clone with a count of one. The genes are TRBV27 and TRBJ2-1, with 7 bases lining up with TRBD2. The V segment lost 7 bases and the J segment 8 bases; nucleotides outside the gene matches: 14. The germline gives CDR1 MNHEY, CDR2 SMNVEV (reference sequence). The CDR3 consists of 15 residues. DNA of the CDR3: TGTGCCAGCACACCCCTCGGGAAGGGAGGGGATGAGCAGTTCTTC. It specifies CASTPLGKGGDEQFF.

This clone was seen just once. The CDR3 coding sequence is TGTGCCAGCTCACCCAAGGACACCGGGGAGCTGTTTTTT. Translated, it gives CASSPKDTGELFF. The chain is built from TRBV18 and TRBJ2-2; no reliable D call. Deletions cut 3 bases from V and 3 bases from J, with 5 bases between. Germline V gene lookup returns CDR1 KGHSH and CDR2 LQKENI. This CDR3 is built from 13 residues.

The chain couples TRBV5-1 to TRBJ2-1, with 7 nucleotides matching TRBD2. The CDR3 length is 18 residues. The ends lost 4 bases at V and 0 bases at J; junction bases unmatched: 13. CDR1 is SGHRS, CDR2 YFSETQ, per germline. The CDR3 sequence: CASSLVGSGVYSYNEQFF. Here the CDR3 DNA reads TGCGCCAGCAGCCTAGTAGGGAGCGGGGTCTACTCCTACAATGAGCAGTTCTTC. The full variable domain, in which reference TRBV5-1 and TRBJ2-1 provide the parts outside the CDR3, is KAGVTQTPRYLIKTRGQQVTLSCSPISGHRSVSWYQQTPGQGLQFLFEYFSETQRNKGNFPGRFSGRQFSNSRSEMNVSTLELGDSALYLCASSLVGSGVYSYNEQFFGPGTRLTVL.

The rearrangement joins TRBV15 to TRBJ2-5, with 11 bases lining up with TRBD2. The CDR3 has 14 residues. The germline CDR1 and CDR2 sequences are LNHNV and YYDKDF (reference sequence). Unmatched junction bases numbered 5, after V lost 6 bases and J lost 5 bases. CDR3 in amino acids: CATRLAGVGETQYF. The CDR3 DNA reads TGTGCCACCAGACTAGCGGGAGTTGGGGAGACCCAGTACTTC.

V gene TRBV7-2 combines with J gene TRBJ1-1; D is unclear. V was trimmed by 1 base and J by 1 base, leaving 16 bases between them. The CDR3 spans 17 residues. Germline CDR1 reads SGHTA; CDR2 reads FQGNSA. The CDR3 DNA reads as TGTGCCAGCAGCTTAGGTCCGTCTTATATAAAGAACACTGAAGCTTTCTTT. Residues: CASSLGPSYIKNTEAFF.

The CDR3 DNA sequence: TGTGCCAGCTCCCCAGAAGGGAGGGGTAACTACGAGCAGTACTTC. It yields the protein CASSPEGRGNYEQYF. The chain combines TRBV18 with TRBJ2-7, with 7 bases fitting TRBD2. Looked up from germline, CDR1 is KGHSH and CDR2 is LQKENI. The CDR3 spans 15 residues. J was trimmed by 3 bases and V by 6 bases; bases with no gene match: 11.

The rearrangement links TRBV5-1 to TRBJ2-2; 7 bases line up with TRBD1. Germline V CDR1 and CDR2: SGHRS, YFSETQ. The CDR3 sequence is 17 residues long. Trimming removed 1 base from V and 1 base from J; junction bases left unmatched: 7. The CDR3 reads CASSLRPQGVNTGELFF. CDR3 DNA: TGCGCCAGCAGCTTGAGGCCCCAGGGGGTGAACACCGGGGAGCTGTTTTTT.